The table lists the clone carrying this T cell receptor beta chain with a few counts. Its antigen is not identified. The data were taken from a study of T-cell memory formation after mild COVID-19. Study outcomes and limitations: Cross-reactive memory appears to have joined, as suggested by some responding clones showing up in pre-infection memory. The authors left the SARS-CoV-2 specificity of second-wave clones peaking on day 37 unconfirmed.

TCRalpha and TCRbeta libraries used 5'RACE with constant-segment primers and UMIs. TCRdb reprocessed the 5' RACE reads with MiXCR, giving one entry per CDR3 protein. The sample holds about 560,000 distinct CDR3 sequences, more than 15% seen once. Germline V CDR1 and CDR2: MGHRA, YSYEKL. The V gene lost 4 bases and the J gene lost 3 bases, with 18 bases spanning the gap. This CDR3 contains 16 residues. The chain uses TRBV4-1 and TRBJ2-5, with D possibly matching TRBD1 (6 bases). The source of this sequence is an adult woman who had mild COVID-19 (a few samples of this study predate the infection). Cell type and time point are not known. Sequencing used PBMCs or a T cell subset sorted from them (not recorded which). CDR3 residues: CASSPQGAGEKETQYF. The CDR3 DNA follows: TGCGCCAGCAGCCCCCAAGGGGCAGGGGAGAAAGAGACCCAGTACTTC.